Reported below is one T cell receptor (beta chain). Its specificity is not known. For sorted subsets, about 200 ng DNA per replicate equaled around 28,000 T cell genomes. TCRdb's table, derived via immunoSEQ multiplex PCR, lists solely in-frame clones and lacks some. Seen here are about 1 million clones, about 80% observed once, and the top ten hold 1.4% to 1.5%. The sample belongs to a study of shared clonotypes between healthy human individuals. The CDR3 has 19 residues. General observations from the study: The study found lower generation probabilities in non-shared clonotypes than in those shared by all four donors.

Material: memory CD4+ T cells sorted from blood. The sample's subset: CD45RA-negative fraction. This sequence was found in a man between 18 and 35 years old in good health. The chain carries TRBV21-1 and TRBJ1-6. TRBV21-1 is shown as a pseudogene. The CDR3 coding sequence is TGTGCCAGCACCCCCAAGGGGGGCCCCCAATGCCCCTATAATTCACCCCTCCACTTT. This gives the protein CASTPKGGPQCPYNSPLHF.